This passage covers 15 T cell receptor beta chains from one sample sequenced in a study of T cell clones after liver transplantation. Sequenced by immunoSEQ multiplex PCR; TCRdb stores in-frame clones only, minus some. Of 55,000 to 75,000 clones in the sample, about 73% were seen once. Specimen: CD4+ T cells from blood, collected at the roughly 15-month timepoint. The receptors derive from a human patient who received a liver transplant. Certain T cells may be donor cells from the graft.

This sequence joins TRBV5-8 and TRBJ2-5; D perhaps matches TRBD1 (6 bases). Trimming stripped 2 bases from V and 5 bases from J, with 13 bases between. Per the germline V gene, CDR1 is SGHTS and CDR2 is YDEGEE. The CDR3 runs to 14 residues. CDR3 loop: CASSLWTQGETQYF. The CDR3 DNA follows: TGTGCCAGCAGCTTATGGACCCAGGGGGAGACCCAGTACTTC. The full variable domain, its missing parts supplied by reference TRBV5-8 and TRBJ2-5, is EAGVTQSPTHLIKTRGQQATLRCSPISGHTSVYWYQQALGLGLQFLLWYDEGEERNRGNFPPRFSGRQFPNYSSELNVNALELEDSALYLCASSLWTQGETQYFGPGTRLLVL.

The chain has TRBV30 and TRBJ2-5, with 9 bases lining up with TRBD1. Trimming cost V 2 bases and J 5 bases; bases outside gene matches: 9. The CDR3 runs to 15 residues. In germline, CDR1 is GTSNPN, CDR2 SVGIG (reference sequence). CDR3 loop: CAWSINSGQGETQYF. CDR3 in DNA: TGTGCCTGGAGTATAAATTCTGGACAGGGGGAGACCCAGTACTTC.

This chain connects TRBV28 to TRBJ1-1; possibly TRBD1 for D (5 bases). The CDR3 extends over 10 amino acids. Between the trimmed V and J ends, which lost 5 bases and 10 bases, there was a span of 8 bases. Germline CDR1 is MDHEN and CDR2 is SYDVKM. The CDR3 DNA is TGTGCCAGCAGTCAGAGGGGAGCTTTCTTT. Protein sequence: CASSQRGAFF.

V is TRBV29-1 and J is TRBJ1-2, with unresolved D. Per the germline V gene, CDR1 is SQVTM and CDR2 is ANQGSEA. The V gene lost 7 bases and the J gene lost 8 bases, with 17 bases spanning the gap. The CDR3 spans 12 residues. The CDR3 sequence is CSGYYDVGGYTF. In nucleotides, the CDR3 is TGCAGCGGTTACTACGACGTCGGAGGCTACACCTTC.

This sequence joins TRBV5-1 and TRBJ2-1; 13 bases are a match to TRBD2. CDR1 and CDR2 (germline): SGHRS, YFSETQ. Trimming at V came to 4 bases and at J to 2 bases, leaving 6 bases not matched to a gene. CDR3 length: 17 amino acids. This CDR3 reads CASSHGTSGVTYNEQFF. The CDR3 DNA is TGCGCCAGCAGCCATGGGACTAGCGGGGTCACCTACAATGAGCAGTTCTTC.

V usage is TRBV29-1 and J usage is TRBJ1-5; 7 positions agree with TRBD1. Germline V gives CDR1 SQVTM, CDR2 ANQGSEA. The CDR3 consists of 12 residues. J was trimmed by 4 bases and V by 6 bases; bases with no gene match: 3. CDR3 sequence: CSVGGQNQPQHF. Written as DNA, the CDR3 is TGCAGCGTAGGGGGACAGAATCAGCCCCAGCATTTT. The variable domain in full, completed from reference TRBV29-1 and TRBJ1-5, reads SAVISQKPSRDICQRGTSLTIQCQVDSQVTMMFWYRQQPGQSLTLIATANQGSEATYESGFVIDKFPISRPNLTFSTLTVSNMSPEDSSIYLCSVGGQNQPQHFGDGTRLSIL.

The chain links TRBV10-2 to TRBJ2-3, with D unclear. CDR1 is WSHSY and CDR2 is SAAADI in the germline V gene. Between the trimmed V and J ends, which lost 7 bases and 3 bases, there was a span of 11 bases. This CDR3 has 13 residues. In DNA, the CDR3 is TGCGCCAGCATGGGTAAGGCAACAGATACGCAGTATTTT. Its translation is CASMGKATDTQYF.

The chain uses TRBV18 and TRBJ2-5, with D uncertain. The CDR3 loop spans 14 amino acids. Trimming cost V 3 bases and J 4 bases, with 12 bases left between them. The germline gives CDR1 KGHSH, CDR2 LQKENI. In DNA, the CDR3 is TGTGCCAGCTCACCTGCGGCTTTATCAGAGACCCAGTACTTC. The encoded protein is CASSPAALSETQYF.

This rearrangement joins TRBV7-9 to TRBJ2-5; tentative D call: TRBD2 (6 bases). CDR1 and CDR2 from the germline V gene are SEHNR and FQNEAQ (reference sequence). V was trimmed by 4 bases and J by 9 bases, leaving 21 bases between them. The CDR3 has 15 amino acids. The CDR3 DNA sequence: TGTGCCAGCAGCTCCCGGTTAGACCCCGGCGGGGCCCAGTACTTC. Translated: CASSSRLDPGGAQYF. Full variable domain (missing parts from reference TRBV7-9 and TRBJ2-5): DTGVSQNPRHKITKRGQNVTFRCDPISEHNRLYWYRQTLGQGPEFLTYFQNEAQLEKSRLLSDRFSAERPKGSFSTLEIQRTEQGDSAMYLCASSSRLDPGGAQYFGPGTRLLVL.

This clone has ten or more counts. The chain recombines TRBV7-9 with TRBJ1-3; perhaps TRBD1 as D (5 bases). Trimming removed 6 bases at V and 8 bases at J, with 17 bases between. Germline CDR1 reads SEHNR; CDR2 reads FQNEAQ (reference sequence). The CDR3 is 14 residues long. CDR3 sequence reads: CASSSTQQVYTIYF. In DNA form, the CDR3 reads TGTGCCAGCAGTTCCACACAACAGGTGTACACCATATATTTT.

The chain has TRBV10-2 and TRBJ2-7, with a tentative D call TRBD2 (5 bases). The CDR3 has 14 amino acids. Trimming took off 6 bases at V and 0 bases at J, with 12 bases between the two ends. The germline CDR1 and CDR2 sequences are WSHSY and SAAADI. This chain's CDR3 is CASRLGSGSYEQYV. CDR3 bases: TGCGCCAGCAGATTGGGGAGCGGCTCCTACGAGCAGTACGTC.

The rearrangement links TRBV6-6 to TRBJ2-7; D is uncertain. Trimming shortened V by 2 bases and J by 3 bases, and 8 bases separated the two germline ends. The CDR3 is 13 residues long. Germline CDR1 MNHNY, CDR2 SVGAGI (reference sequence). CDR3 nucleotide sequence: TGTGCCAGCAGTTACAGGGCCAGCTACGAGCAGTACGTC. This sequence encodes CASSYRASYEQYV.

CDR3 sequence: CACLAGGHYEQYV. CDR3 bases: TGTGCCTGTCTAGCGGGAGGCCACTACGAGCAGTACGTC. The chain links TRBV30 to TRBJ2-7; 11 bases fit TRBD2. Trimming removed 6 bases from V and 3 bases from J; junction bases left unmatched: 4. The CDR3 length is 13 residues. CDR1 and CDR2 from the germline V gene are GTSNPN and SVGIG (reference sequence).

This chain links TRBV7-7 with TRBJ2-7, with a tentative D call TRBD2 (5 bases). Per germline, CDR1 SSHAT and CDR2 FNYEAQ (reference sequence). V lost 5 bases and J 6 bases, leaving 17 bases between the germline ends. This CDR3 comprises 14 residues. The CDR3, as DNA: TGTGCCAGCAGCCCAGGACTGGGAGAGGGCGAGCAGTACTTC. This encodes CASSPGLGEGEQYF.

V and J are TRBV11-2 and TRBJ1-5; D not resolved. V lost 8 bases and J 0 bases, leaving 11 bases between the germline ends. The germline CDR1 and CDR2 sequences are SGHAT and FQNNGV. The CDR3 has 14 residues. As DNA, the CDR3 is TGTGCCAGCTCGATGGGCAATAGCAATCAGCCCCAGCATTTT. It codes for CASSMGNSNQPQHF.